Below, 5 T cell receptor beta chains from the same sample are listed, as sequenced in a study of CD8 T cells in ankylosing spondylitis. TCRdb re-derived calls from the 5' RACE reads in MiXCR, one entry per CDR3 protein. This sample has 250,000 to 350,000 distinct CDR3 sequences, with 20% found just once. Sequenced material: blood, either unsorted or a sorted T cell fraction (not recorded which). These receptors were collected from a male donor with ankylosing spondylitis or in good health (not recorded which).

CDR3 loop: CSAPVSGIDYEQYV. The CDR3, as DNA: TGCAGTGCCCCCGTTAGCGGGATAGACTACGAGCAGTACGTC. The V gene is TRBV20-1, the J gene TRBJ2-7; 8 bases fit TRBD2. Germline V gives CDR1 DFQATT, CDR2 SNEGSKA (reference sequence). The CDR3 extends over 14 amino acids. The ends lost 6 bases at V and 3 bases at J; junction bases unmatched: 10.

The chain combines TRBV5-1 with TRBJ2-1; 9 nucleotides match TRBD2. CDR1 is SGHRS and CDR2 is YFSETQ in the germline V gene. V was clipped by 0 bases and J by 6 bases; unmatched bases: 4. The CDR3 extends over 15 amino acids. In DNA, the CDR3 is TGCGCCAGCAGCTTGGTCAGCGGGGGGATCAATGAGCAGTTCTTC. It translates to CASSLVSGGINEQFF.

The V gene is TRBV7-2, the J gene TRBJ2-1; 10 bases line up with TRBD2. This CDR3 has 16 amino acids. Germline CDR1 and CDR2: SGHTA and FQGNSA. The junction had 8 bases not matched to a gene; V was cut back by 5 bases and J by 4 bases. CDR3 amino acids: CASSPRTSGTYNEQFF. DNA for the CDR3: TGTGCCAGCAGCCCCAGGACTAGCGGAACTTACAATGAGCAGTTCTTC.

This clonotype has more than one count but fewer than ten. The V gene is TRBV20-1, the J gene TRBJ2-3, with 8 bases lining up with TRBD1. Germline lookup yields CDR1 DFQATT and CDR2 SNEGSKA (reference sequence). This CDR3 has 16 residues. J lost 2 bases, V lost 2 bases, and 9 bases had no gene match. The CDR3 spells CSARTQTGAITDTQYF. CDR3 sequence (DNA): TGCAGTGCTAGAACCCAGACAGGGGCCATCACAGATACGCAGTATTTT.

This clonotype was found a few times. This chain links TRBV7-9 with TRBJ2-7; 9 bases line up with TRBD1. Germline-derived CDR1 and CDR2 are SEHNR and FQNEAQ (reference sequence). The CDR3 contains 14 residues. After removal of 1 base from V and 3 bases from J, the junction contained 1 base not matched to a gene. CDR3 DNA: TGTGCCAGCAGCTTAGAGGGACAGGGCTACGAGCAGTACGTC. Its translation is CASSLEGQGYEQYV.